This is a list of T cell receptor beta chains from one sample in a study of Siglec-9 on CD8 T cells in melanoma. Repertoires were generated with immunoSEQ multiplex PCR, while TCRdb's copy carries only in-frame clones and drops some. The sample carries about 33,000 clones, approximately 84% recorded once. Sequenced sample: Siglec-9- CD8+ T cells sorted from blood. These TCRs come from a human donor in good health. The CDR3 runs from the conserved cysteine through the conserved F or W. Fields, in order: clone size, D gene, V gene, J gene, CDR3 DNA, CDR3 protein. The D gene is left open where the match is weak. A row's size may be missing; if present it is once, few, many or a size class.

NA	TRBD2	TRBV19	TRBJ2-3	TGTGCCAGTAGTCGGACTAGCGGGAGAGCAGATACGCAGTATTTT	CASSRTSGRADTQYF
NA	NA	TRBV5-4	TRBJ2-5	TGTGCCAGCAGCTTGTCGCTAAGTACCCAAGAGACCCAGTACTTC	CASSLSLSTQETQYF
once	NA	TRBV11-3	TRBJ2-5	TGTGCCAGCAGCTTAGACCCGGTTCCACGGGAGACCCAGTACTTC	CASSLDPVPRETQYF
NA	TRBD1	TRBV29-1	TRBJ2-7	TGCAGCGCCACAGGGGATCACTACGAGCAGTACTTC	CSATGDHYEQYF
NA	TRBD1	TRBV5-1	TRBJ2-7	TGCGCCAGCAGCTTTTACCGGGACAGGGGATACGAGCAGTACTTC	CASSFYRDRGYEQYF
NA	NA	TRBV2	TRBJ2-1	TGTGCCAGCAGTGTCCGGAGCTCCTACAATGAGCAGTTCTTC	CASSVRSSYNEQFF
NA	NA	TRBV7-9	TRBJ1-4	TGTGCCAGCAGCTTAGGGCCAGAGGGTAATGAAAAACTGTTTTTT	CASSLGPEGNEKLFF
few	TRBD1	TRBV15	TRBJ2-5	TGTGCCACCAGCAGAGCAGGGGGCGAAGAGACCCAGTACTTC	CATSRAGGEETQYF
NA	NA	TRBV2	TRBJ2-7	TGTGCCAGCGGAGGGACGAGCTCCTACGAGCAGTACTTC	CASGGTSSYEQYF
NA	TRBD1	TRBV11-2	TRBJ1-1	TGTGCCAGCAGCCCCCCTGGAGGGGGCGAGATGAACACTGAAGCTTTCTTT	CASSPPGGGEMNTEAFF
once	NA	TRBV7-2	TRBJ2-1	TGTGCCAGCAGCTTACCAGCGGGTCCGATCAATGAGCAGTTCTTC	CASSLPAGPINEQFF
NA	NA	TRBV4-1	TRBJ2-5	TGCGCCAGCAGCCAAGGGGAACTAGAAGAGACCCAGTACTTC	CASSQGELEETQYF
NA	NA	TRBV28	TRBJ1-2	TGTGCCAGCAGTCCAGACTCTAACTATGGCTACACCTTC	CASSPDSNYGYTF
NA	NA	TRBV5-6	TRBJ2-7	TGTGCCAGCAGCTTATATCAGGGGCCCTCCTACGAGCAGTACTTC	CASSLYQGPSYEQYF
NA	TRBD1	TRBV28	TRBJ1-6	TGTGCCAGCAGAGACCGGGACAGGGAAGGACTGGGGGCTTCACCCCTCCACTTT	CASRDRDREGLGASPLHF
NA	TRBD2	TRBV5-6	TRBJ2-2	TGTGCCAGCAGCTTGATTCGCAGCGGGAGAGGCACCGGGGAGCTGTTTTTT	CASSLIRSGRGTGELFF
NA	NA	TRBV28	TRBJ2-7	TGTGCCAGCAGTTCGTTGCAGGACTCCTACGAGCAGTACTTC	CASSSLQDSYEQYF
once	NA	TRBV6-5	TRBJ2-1	TGTGCCAGCACCGCCTGGCCCGGTTACAATGAGCAGTTCTTC	CASTAWPGYNEQFF
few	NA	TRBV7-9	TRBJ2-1	TGTGCCAGCAGCTCGGGGCTCGCGTCCTACAATGAGCAGTTCTTC	CASSSGLASYNEQFF
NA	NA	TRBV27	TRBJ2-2	TGTGCCAGCAGTTCAGGACACAACACCGGGGAGCTGTTTTTT	CASSSGHNTGELFF
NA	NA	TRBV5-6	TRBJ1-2	TGTGCCAGCAGCTTGCATCCAGGGTTTGGCTACACCTTC	CASSLHPGFGYTF
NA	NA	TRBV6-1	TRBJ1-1	TGTGCCAGCAGTGAAGCTACAGGGATGAACACTGAAGCTTTCTTT	CASSEATGMNTEAFF
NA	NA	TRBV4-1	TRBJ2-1	TGCGCCAGCAGCCAGCAAACTGGGTACAATGAGCAGTTCTTC	CASSQQTGYNEQFF
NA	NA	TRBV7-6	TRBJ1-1	TGTGCCAGCAGACAACAGGAAGACCCTGAAGCTTTCTTT	CASRQQEDPEAFF
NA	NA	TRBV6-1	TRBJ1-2	TGTGCCAGCAGTGAAAATAGGGGACCTAACTATGGCTACACCTTC	CASSENRGPNYGYTF
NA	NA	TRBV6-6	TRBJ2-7	TGTGCCAGCAGTCAGACTAGGGCCCACTACGAGCAGTACTTC	CASSQTRAHYEQYF
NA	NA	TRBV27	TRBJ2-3	TGTGCCAGCAGTTCTAACACAGATACGCAGTATTTT	CASSSNTDTQYF
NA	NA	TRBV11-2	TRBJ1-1	TGTGCCAGCAGCCTATACGTAAGGGACACTGAAGCTTTCTTT	CASSLYVRDTEAFF
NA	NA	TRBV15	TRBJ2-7	TGTGCCACCAGGTATGGCCCTGGGATCCCCTACGAGCAGTACTTC	CATRYGPGIPYEQYF
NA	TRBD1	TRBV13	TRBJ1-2	TGTGCCAGCAGCCCGCACGGGACAGGGGACTATGGCTACACCTTC	CASSPHGTGDYGYTF
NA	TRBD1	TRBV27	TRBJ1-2	TGTGCCAGCAGTTCCCCAACCAACAGGGGCCCTCCATACTATGGCTACACCTTC	CASSSPTNRGPPYYGYTF
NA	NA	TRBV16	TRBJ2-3	TGTGCCAGCAGCGGGGGTAGCACAGATACGCAGTATTTT	CASSGGSTDTQYF
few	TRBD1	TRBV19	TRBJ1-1	TGTGCCAGTGGACAGGCGACGATCACTGAAGCTTTCTTT	CASGQATITEAFF
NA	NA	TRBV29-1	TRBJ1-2	TGCAGCACCGCGAGAGAGGACGGCTACACCTTC	CSTAREDGYTF
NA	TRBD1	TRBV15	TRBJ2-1	TGTGCCACCAGCAGGGGACAGGGCGACAATGAGCAGTTCTTC	CATSRGQGDNEQFF
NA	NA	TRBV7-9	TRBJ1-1	TGTGCCAGCAGCCACAGGGAGAACACTGAAGCTTTCTTT	CASSHRENTEAFF
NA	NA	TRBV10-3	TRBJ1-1	TGTGCCATCAGTGATGAGACCGCGATGAACACTGAAGCTTTCTTT	CAISDETAMNTEAFF
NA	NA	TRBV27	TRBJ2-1	TGTGCCAGCAGTCCCCGGGGAATTCCCTCCTACAATGAGCAGTTCTTC	CASSPRGIPSYNEQFF
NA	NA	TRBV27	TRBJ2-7	TGTGCCAGCAGTTCGGGATTGCGCACCTACGAGCAGTACTTC	CASSSGLRTYEQYF
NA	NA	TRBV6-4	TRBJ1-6	TGTGCCAGCAGTGACTCGAGGGGAGGTTCACCCCTCCACTTT	CASSDSRGGSPLHF
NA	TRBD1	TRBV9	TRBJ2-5	TGTGCCAGCAGCGAGACAGGGTTGGGGGTCCAGGAGACCCAGTACTTC	CASSETGLGVQETQYF